These 20 T cell receptor beta chains share one sample of origin, sequenced in a study of T cell changes during pregnancy in multiple sclerosis. TCRdb's copy holds only in-frame clones and misses some; the assay was immunoSEQ multiplex PCR. The profile shows about 38,000 clones, 91% of them singletons. This specimen was CD8+ T cells from peripheral blood mononuclear cells, taken after pregnancy. These receptors originate from a female donor with multiple sclerosis, enrolled in a pregnancy study.

V is TRBV27 and J is TRBJ1-1; possibly TRBD1 for D (6 bases). CDR3 length equals 16 residues. In germline, CDR1 is MNHEY, CDR2 SMNVEV (reference sequence). V lost 5 bases and J 0 bases, leaving 16 bases between the germline ends. The CDR3 here is CASSLNTGQMNTEAFF. For the CDR3, the DNA is TGTGCCAGCAGTCTCAACACCGGACAGATGAACACTGAAGCTTTCTTT.

V gene TRBV19 combines with J gene TRBJ1-1; 7 nucleotides line up with TRBD1. CDR3 length: 16 amino acids. V gave up 5 bases and J gave up 0 bases; unmatched junction bases: 9. The V gene's germline CDR1 is LNHDA and CDR2 SQIVND (reference sequence). This CDR3 reads CASSLQGWGMNTEAFF. CDR3 coding DNA: TGTGCCAGTAGTTTACAGGGGTGGGGCATGAACACTGAAGCTTTCTTT.

This chain links TRBV6-1 with TRBJ2-7, with 11 bases that match TRBD2. V lost 4 bases and J lost 0; bases outside the gene matches: 2. The CDR3 loop spans 15 amino acids. The V gene's germline CDR1 is MNHNS and CDR2 SASEGT. CDR3 in amino acids: CASSVTSGASYEQYF. In DNA, the CDR3 is TGTGCCAGCAGTGTGACTAGCGGGGCCTCCTACGAGCAGTACTTC.

This chain joins TRBV19 and TRBJ1-1; a possible D gene is TRBD1 (6 bases). The CDR3 is 15 amino acids. Germline values: CDR1 LNHDA, CDR2 SQIVND (reference sequence). Trimming stripped 4 bases from V and 8 bases from J, with 20 bases between. The CDR3 sequence: CASSTLIDRHEEAFF. The CDR3 nucleotides are TGTGCCAGTAGTACCCTCATCGACAGGCACGAAGAAGCTTTCTTT.

The rearrangement uses TRBV11-2 and TRBJ2-1; D is undetermined. Trimming took off 4 bases at V and 7 bases at J, with 5 bases between the two ends. This CDR3 has 11 amino acids. Per germline, CDR1 SGHAT and CDR2 FQNNGV. The CDR3: CASSYSNEQFF. The DNA of the CDR3 is TGTGCCAGCAGCTATTCAAATGAGCAGTTCTTC.

The V and J genes are TRBV5-1 and TRBJ2-2, with D perhaps matching TRBD2 (5 bases). The CDR3 sequence is 13 residues long. The germline V gene encodes CDR1 SGHRS and CDR2 YFSETQ. V lost 0 bases to trimming and J lost 7 bases, with 7 bases between them. CDR3 sequence reads: CASSLGTGGELFF. In nucleotides, the CDR3 is TGCGCCAGCAGCTTGGGGACTGGCGGGGAGCTGTTTTTT.

The CDR3 is CASSPRTGLRSNQPQHF. In DNA form, the CDR3 reads TGCGCCAGCAGCCCCCGGACAGGGTTGAGGAGCAATCAGCCCCAGCATTTT. V gene TRBV4-1 combines with J gene TRBJ1-5; 8 positions match TRBD1. CDR1 is MGHRA, CDR2 YSYEKL, per germline. The CDR3 runs to 17 residues. After removal of 4 bases from V and 1 base from J, the junction contained 9 bases not matched to a gene.

In nucleotides, the CDR3 is TGTGCCAGCAGGGGGCGCCGCTATGGCTACACCTTC. This encodes CASRGRRYGYTF. The chain recombines TRBV2 with TRBJ1-2, with D possibly TRBD1 on 5 matching bases. V lost 6 bases and J 4 bases, leaving 9 bases between the germline ends. This CDR3 is built from 12 residues. Germline lookup yields CDR1 SNHLY and CDR2 FYNNEI.

This rearrangement joins TRBV5-5 to TRBJ2-5, with 9 bases identical to TRBD1. This CDR3 is 14 amino acids long. Germline loops: CDR1 SGHKS, CDR2 YYEKEE (reference sequence). The J segment lost 5 bases and the V segment lost 3 bases, leaving 5 bases of the junction unmatched. This CDR3 is CASSSDRGDETQYF. CDR3 nucleotides: TGTGCCAGCAGCTCCGACAGGGGGGACGAGACCCAGTACTTC.

V gene TRBV4-2 combines with J gene TRBJ2-6; 8 bases line up with TRBD1. There are 16 residues in the CDR3. The V gene end was trimmed by 5 bases and the J gene end by 2 bases; junction bases not matched to a gene: 5. The germline gives CDR1 LGHNA, CDR2 YNFKEQ. CDR3 region: CASSNTGGAGANVLTF. DNA for the CDR3: TGTGCCAGCAGCAACACAGGGGGTGCTGGGGCCAACGTCCTGACTTTC.

In DNA form, the CDR3 reads TGTGCCAGCAGTTTTGGCCAATCATGGGCGGGGGCTTTCTTT. Amino acids: CASSFGQSWAGAFF. The chain joins TRBV28 to TRBJ1-1; D uncertain. V was pared by 3 bases and J by 11 bases, with 19 bases between. The CDR3 has 14 residues. Germline assignment: CDR1 MDHEN and CDR2 SYDVKM.

The chain is built from TRBV30 and TRBJ2-1; 8 nucleotides align to TRBD1. CDR3 length: 12 amino acids. V was clipped by 8 bases and J by 9 bases; unmatched bases: 9. The germline CDR1 and CDR2 sequences are GTSNPN and SVGIG (reference sequence). CDR3: CASSSGTGEQFF. In DNA form, the CDR3 reads TGTGCCAGTTCCTCCGGGACAGGTGAGCAGTTCTTC.

The V gene is TRBV4-1, the J gene TRBJ2-1; 7 nucleotides line up with TRBD2. This CDR3 is 15 amino acids long. CDR1 and CDR2 (germline): MGHRA, YSYEKL. With 4 bases clipped from V and 5 bases from J, the junction kept 8 bases outside the gene matches. The CDR3: CASSLRLARDNEQFF. The CDR3 region has the DNA TGCGCCAGCAGCCTTCGACTAGCAAGGGACAATGAGCAGTTCTTC.

The V and J genes are TRBV13 and TRBJ1-2, with 7 bases lining up with TRBD1. V gave up 4 bases and J gave up 1 base; unmatched junction bases: 9. The germline V gene has CDR1 PRHDT and CDR2 FYEKMQ (reference sequence). The CDR3 is made up of 16 amino acids. CDR3 residues: CASSSGRDRLNYGYTF. In DNA, the CDR3 is TGTGCCAGCAGCTCCGGACGGGACAGACTTAACTATGGCTACACCTTC.

Comments on this clone: Other DNA sequences in this specimen translate into the identical CDR3. The V gene is TRBV19, the J gene TRBJ1-2; D is perhaps TRBD1 (5 bases). The CDR3 has 13 amino acids. Trimming removed 0 bases at V and 5 bases at J, with 7 bases between. Looked up from germline, CDR1 is LNHDA and CDR2 is SQIVND (reference sequence). The CDR3 region is CASSIDRGYGYTF. CDR3 DNA sequence: TGTGCCAGTAGTATAGATCGGGGGTATGGCTACACCTTC.

The count of this clone is one. The chain combines TRBV27 with TRBJ1-1, with a tentative D call TRBD1 (5 bases). Germline CDR1 and CDR2: MNHEY and SMNVEV (reference sequence). The CDR3 extends over 15 amino acids. Trimming took 2 bases from V and 1 from J, leaving 11 bases between them. The CDR3 nucleotides read TGTGCCAGCAGTTTAACGACAGCGACGAACACTGAAGCTTTCTTT. This translates into CASSLTTATNTEAFF.

The chain couples TRBV5-1 to TRBJ1-1; D ambiguous. The CDR3 has 11 residues. V lost 6 bases and J 7 bases, leaving 10 bases between the germline ends. Germline V gene lookup returns CDR1 SGHRS and CDR2 YFSETQ. The CDR3 region has the DNA TGCGCCAGCACTGAAACGGGTGAAGCTTTCTTT. Protein sequence: CASTETGEAFF.

The genes are TRBV15 and TRBJ2-5; D possibly corresponds to TRBD2 (5 bases). V shed 0 bases and J shed 7 bases, with 12 bases lying between them. Germline V gives CDR1 LNHNV, CDR2 YYDKDF (reference sequence). This CDR3 spans 14 amino acids. CDR3 sequence reads: CATSRDEVGGTQYF. The CDR3 DNA sequence: TGTGCCACCAGCAGAGATGAGGTAGGAGGGACCCAGTACTTC.

V is TRBV7-6 and J is TRBJ1-2, with D perhaps TRBD1 (6 bases). The CDR3 extends over 13 amino acids. Between the trimmed V and J ends, which lost 5 bases and 4 bases, there was a span of 11 bases. Germline V gives CDR1 SGHVS, CDR2 FNYEAQ. CDR3 protein: CASSAGVSYGYTF. For the CDR3, the DNA is TGTGCCAGCAGCGCAGGGGTCAGCTATGGCTACACCTTC.

CDR3 in amino acids: CASSLGQGLETQYF. In DNA form, the CDR3 reads TGTGCCAGCAGCTTGGGACAGGGGTTGGAGACCCAGTACTTC. The rearrangement uses TRBV9 and TRBJ2-5; 10 positions match TRBD1. CDR3 length: 14 residues. CDR1 SGDLS and CDR2 YYNGEE come from the germline V gene. The ends lost 4 bases at V and 5 bases at J; junction bases unmatched: 5.